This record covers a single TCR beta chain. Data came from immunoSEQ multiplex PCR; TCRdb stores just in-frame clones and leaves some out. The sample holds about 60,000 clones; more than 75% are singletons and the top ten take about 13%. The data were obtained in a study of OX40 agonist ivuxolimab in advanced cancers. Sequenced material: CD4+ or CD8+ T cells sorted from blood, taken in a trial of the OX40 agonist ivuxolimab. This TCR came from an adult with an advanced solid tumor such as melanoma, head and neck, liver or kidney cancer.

The CDR3 sequence: CATSREGTANQPQHF. As DNA, the CDR3 is TGTGCCACCAGCAGAGAGGGGACAGCGAATCAGCCCCAGCATTTT. This chain connects TRBV15 to TRBJ1-5; 7 positions match TRBD1. The V gene's germline CDR1 is LNHNV and CDR2 YYDKDF (reference sequence). The CDR3 is made up of 15 amino acids. V trimming: 0 bases; J trimming: 4 bases; junction bases outside the gene matches: 3.